These 31 T cell receptor beta chains originate from one sample sequenced in a study of blood T cell repertoires in COVID-19. Generated by immunoSEQ multiplex PCR, the TCRdb table keeps only in-frame clones and is missing some. The profile shows 180,000 or so clones, approximately 80% of them singletons. Sequenced sample: PBMCs or T cells enriched from blood (not recorded which). These TCRs come from a man aged 55 to 70 who had been exposed to COVID-19.

The gene calls are TRBV29-1 and TRBJ2-7; 8 nucleotides align to TRBD1. This CDR3 spans 14 amino acids. Trimming took 6 bases from V and 6 from J; bases not matched to a gene: 13. CDR1 and CDR2 (germline): SQVTM, ANQGSEA. CDR3 DNA sequence: TGCAGCGTCCGAGACAGGGGTCCTTCCGGCGAGCAGTACTTC. It translates to CSVRDRGPSGEQYF.

The chain joins TRBV6-5 to TRBJ1-4; D is uncertain. The CDR3 has 15 residues. V was cut by 0 bases and J by 1 base, with 6 bases left in between. Looked up from germline, CDR1 is MNHEY and CDR2 is SVGAGI. The CDR3 region is CASSYSRLTNEKLFF. CDR3 sequence (DNA): TGTGCCAGCAGTTACTCGCGGTTAACTAATGAAAAACTGTTTTTT.

This clone was detected once. The chain combines TRBV6-5 with TRBJ1-5, with 12 bases lining up with TRBD1. Germline V lookup: CDR1 MNHEY, CDR2 SVGAGI. The J segment lost 4 bases and the V segment lost 6 bases, leaving 4 bases of the junction unmatched. The CDR3 covers 15 residues. The CDR3 spells CASSGDRGRNQPQHF. The CDR3 DNA reads TGTGCCAGCAGCGGGGACAGGGGGCGGAATCAGCCCCAGCATTTT.

This sequence joins TRBV10-3 and TRBJ2-7, with TRBD1 identical over 8 bases. CDR3 length equals 15 residues. V shed 7 bases, J shed 3 bases, and the junction held 11 bases outside the gene matches. The V gene's germline CDR1 is ENHRY and CDR2 SYGVKD. DNA for the CDR3: TGTGCCATCACCCAGGACAGGGAAGGCCTCTACGAGCAGTACTTC. It encodes CAITQDREGLYEQYF.

The chain couples TRBV29-1 to TRBJ2-7, with TRBD2 matching over 11 bases. The CDR3 spans 14 residues. CDR1 is SQVTM and CDR2 is ANQGSEA in the germline V gene. J was trimmed by 1 base and V by 3 bases; bases with no gene match: 2. In nucleotides, the CDR3 is TGCAGCGTTGATGCTAGCGGGGGGTCCTACGAGCAGTACTTC. This encodes CSVDASGGSYEQYF.

The rearrangement joins TRBV29-1 to TRBJ2-3; D perhaps matches TRBD2 (7 bases). The V end was cut by 4 bases, the J end by 0 bases, with 14 bases between. CDR1 and CDR2 from the germline V gene are SQVTM and ANQGSEA. The length of the CDR3 is 15 residues. CDR3 region: CSVVGGGGSTDTQYF. The DNA for the CDR3 is TGCAGCGTTGTAGGGGGGGGAGGTAGCACAGATACGCAGTATTTT.

The V gene is TRBV28, the J gene TRBJ1-6; unclear D gene. The CDR3 is 14 residues long. The germline CDR1 and CDR2 sequences are MDHEN and SYDVKM. V was pared by 3 bases and J by 5 bases, with 8 bases between. Here the CDR3 DNA reads TGTGCCAGCAGTTTGTACAGACATAATTCACCCCTCCACTTT. Protein: CASSLYRHNSPLHF.

The gene calls are TRBV5-4 and TRBJ1-4; possible D gene TRBD1, 5 bases. Trimming removed 0 bases at V and 4 bases at J, with 7 bases between. The CDR3 consists of 14 residues. CDR1 is SGHNT, CDR2 YYREEE, per germline (reference sequence). DNA of the CDR3: TGTGCCAGCAGCTTGGGGGGGGATAATGAAAAACTGTTTTTT. It codes for CASSLGGDNEKLFF.

This chain joins TRBV28 and TRBJ1-1, with D possibly TRBD1 on 6 matching bases. CDR3 size: 13 residues. Germline V gene sequence: CDR1 MDHEN, CDR2 SYDVKM. Trimming took off 8 bases at V and 4 bases at J, with 14 bases between the two ends. In nucleotides, the CDR3 is TGTGCCAGCGTTACAGGGATCAGCACTGAAGCTTTCTTT. Translation gives CASVTGISTEAFF.

V is TRBV5-1 and J is TRBJ2-3, with 7 positions matching TRBD2. Per germline, CDR1 SGHRS and CDR2 YFSETQ. The CDR3 spans 15 residues. J was trimmed by 0 bases and V by 1 base; bases with no gene match: 2. CDR3: CASSLSGASTDTQYF. In nucleotides, the CDR3 is TGCGCCAGCAGCTTGAGCGGGGCTAGCACAGATACGCAGTATTTT.

This clone has a single count. This chain uses TRBV10-2 with TRBJ1-3, with TRBD1 matching 7 bases. The CDR3 has 15 amino acids. Germline CDR1 reads WSHSY; CDR2 reads SAAADI. V shed 5 bases, J shed 0 bases, and the junction held 4 bases outside the gene matches. The CDR3 DNA reads as TGCGCCAGCAGTCCCGGGACAGCCTCTGGAAACACCATATATTTT. This sequence encodes CASSPGTASGNTIYF.

This chain connects TRBV29-1 to TRBJ2-7; 10 nucleotides align to TRBD2. The CDR3 is 15 residues long. The germline V gene has CDR1 SQVTM and CDR2 ANQGSEA. Trimming removed 3 bases from V and 6 bases from J; junction bases left unmatched: 11. Here the CDR3 reads CSVEGTSGMVSEQYF. The CDR3 DNA follows: TGCAGCGTTGAGGGAACTAGCGGGATGGTCTCCGAGCAGTACTTC.

The chain combines TRBV10-3 with TRBJ2-1; 8 bases map to TRBD1. J gave up 8 bases and V 5 bases, and 8 bases lay outside the gene matches. The germline V gene has CDR1 ENHRY and CDR2 SYGVKD. This CDR3 has 14 amino acids. Written as DNA, the CDR3 is TGTGCCATCAGTATCCCGGACAGGGACGATGAGCAGTTCTTC. Its translation is CAISIPDRDDEQFF.

V gene TRBV11-3 combines with J gene TRBJ1-1; TRBD1 matches at 8 bases. CDR1 and CDR2 (germline): SGHNT, YENEEA. The V and J ends lost 5 bases and 4 bases, in that order; junction bases with no gene match: 6. This CDR3 spans 14 amino acids. CDR3 amino acids: CASSIRQGRTEAFF. In DNA form, the CDR3 reads TGTGCCAGCAGCATCAGACAGGGGCGCACTGAAGCTTTCTTT. Full variable domain (rest looked up from reference TRBV11-3 and TRBJ1-1): EAGVVQSPRYKIIEKKQPVAFWCNPISGHNTLYWYLQNLGQGPELLIRYENEEAVDDSQLPKDRFSAERLKGVDSTLKIQPAELGDSAVYLCASSIRQGRTEAFFGQGTRLTVV.

A single count supports this clone. V is TRBV12-3 or TRBV12-4 and J is TRBJ2-2; D is possibly TRBD1 (5 bases). The CDR3 has 13 residues. Deletions cut 6 bases from V and 8 bases from J, with 13 bases between. The CDR3 DNA follows: TGTGCCAGCAGCCAACTCCAGGGAGGGGAGCTGTTTTTT. Protein: CASSQLQGGELFF.

In its sample, this clone is medium-sized. The chain recombines TRBV24-1 with TRBJ2-1, with D tentatively TRBD2 (6 bases). Germline V gene sequence: CDR1 KGHDR, CDR2 SFDVKD. The CDR3 length is 16 residues. Trimming stripped 4 bases from V and 6 bases from J, with 18 bases between. CDR3 DNA: TGTGCCACCAGTGACCCCCACCCAGCGGGTAGCAATGAGCAGTTCTTC. The encoded protein is CATSDPHPAGSNEQFF.

Here the CDR3 DNA reads TGCGCCAGCAGCCAAGAAATGGGACAGGGGAAATCTGGCTACACCTTC. Protein: CASSQEMGQGKSGYTF. The chain uses TRBV4-3 and TRBJ1-2, with TRBD1 identical over 10 bases. V lost 0 bases to trimming and J lost 7 bases; unmatched junction nucleotides: 8. The CDR3 length is 16 residues. Germline-derived CDR1 and CDR2 are LGHNA and YSLEER.

A few counts support this clone. V gene TRBV11-3 combines with J gene TRBJ2-7, with 7 nucleotides matching TRBD1. The germline gives CDR1 SGHNT, CDR2 YENEEA. Unmatched junction bases numbered 10, after V lost 5 bases and J lost 0 bases. CDR3 length: 16 amino acids. As DNA, the CDR3 is TGTGCCAGCAGCCAACCGCACCGACAGGGCTCCTACGAGCAGTACTTC. It translates to CASSQPHRQGSYEQYF.

The chain combines TRBV15 with TRBJ2-2, with D possibly being TRBD2 (5 bases). The ends were cut back, 0 bases at V and 5 bases at J, with 22 bases in the middle. CDR1 LNHNV and CDR2 YYDKDF come from the germline V gene (reference sequence). The CDR3 is 19 residues long. In DNA, the CDR3 is TGTGCCACCAGCAGAGAAAGAGGGCAGCCCACTTCAGGTACCGGGGAGCTGTTTTTT. This gives the protein CATSRERGQPTSGTGELFF.

This clone was detected once. The chain is built from TRBV28 and TRBJ2-3; 12 nucleotides line up with TRBD2. CDR1 MDHEN and CDR2 SYDVKM come from the germline V gene. J lost 3 bases, V lost 10 bases, and 11 bases had no gene match. The CDR3 covers 16 residues. The DNA of the CDR3 is TGTGCCATCGGGGAACTAGCGGGAGGAGCGACAGATACGCAGTATTTT. It translates to CAIGELAGGATDTQYF.

The CDR3 bases are TGTGCCAGCAGTGAAAGAGGGCCCCCCTACGAGCAGTACTTC. Amino acids: CASSERGPPYEQYF. The chain couples TRBV6-1 to TRBJ2-7, with D possibly being TRBD2 (5 bases). The CDR3 length is 14 residues. V was shortened by 2 bases and J by 2 bases, with 10 bases between the two germline ends. Germline CDR1 is MNHNS and CDR2 is SASEGT.

The chain has TRBV6-4 and TRBJ2-3, with 11 bases lining up with TRBD2. This CDR3 is built from 16 residues. With 3 bases clipped from V and 5 bases from J, the junction kept 7 bases outside the gene matches. Per the germline V gene, CDR1 is MRHNA and CDR2 is SNTAGT. The CDR3 nucleotides read TGTGCCAGCAGTGATTTAGCGGGAGGGCCGCGAGATACGCAGTATTTT. Its translation: CASSDLAGGPRDTQYF.

V usage is TRBV5-6 and J usage is TRBJ1-3; a possible D gene is TRBD1 (6 bases). CDR1 is SGHDT, CDR2 YYEEEE, per germline. V lost 4 bases and J 0 bases, leaving 17 bases between the germline ends. The CDR3 runs 17 residues. The CDR3 loop reads CASSRDRPGSSGNTIYF. In DNA, the CDR3 is TGTGCCAGCAGCCGTGACAGGCCCGGGTCCTCTGGAAACACCATATATTTT.

The rearrangement links TRBV19 to TRBJ2-7; 8 positions agree with TRBD1. J was trimmed by 5 bases and V by 2 bases; bases with no gene match: 5. Germline V gene data show CDR1 as LNHDA and CDR2 as SQIVND (reference sequence). The CDR3 spans 14 residues. The CDR3 loop is CASSIRTGTDEQYF. CDR3 nucleotides: TGTGCCAGTAGTATAAGGACAGGGACGGACGAGCAGTACTTC.

The chain joins TRBV14 to TRBJ1-4; tentatively, D is TRBD1 (6 bases). This CDR3 spans 17 amino acids. The germline CDR1 and CDR2 sequences are SGHDN and FVKESK. Trimming stripped 3 bases from V and 3 bases from J, with 17 bases between. The DNA for the CDR3 is TGTGCCAGCAGCCACATATCCAGCGGGACATCTAATGAAAAACTGTTTTTT. It encodes CASSHISSGTSNEKLFF.

In this sample, this clone turned up a few times. The genes are TRBV6-5 and TRBJ2-1, with 7 bases aligning to TRBD2. This CDR3 comprises 14 residues. V was pared by 2 bases and J by 7 bases, with 5 bases of the junction left unmatched. Germline CDR1 reads MNHEY; CDR2 reads SVGAGI. CDR3 nucleotide sequence: TGTGCCAGCAGTTACGGTGCTAGCGGTAATGAGCAGTTCTTC. Translated, it gives CASSYGASGNEQFF.

The V and J genes are TRBV2 and TRBJ1-5; D unclear. Germline assignment: CDR1 SNHLY and CDR2 FYNNEI. V was pared by 6 bases and J by 1 base, with 13 bases between. The CDR3 has 15 amino acids. The DNA of the CDR3 is TGTGCCAGCAGCTCTGACTCGCACAGCAATCAGCCCCAGCATTTT. It codes for CASSSDSHSNQPQHF. Drawing the rest from reference TRBV2 and TRBJ1-5, the complete variable domain is EPEVTQTPSHQVTQMGQEVILRCVPISNHLYFYWYRQILGQKVEFLVSFYNNEISEKSEIFDDQFSVERPDGSNFTLKIRSTKLEDSAMYFCASSSDSHSNQPQHFGDGTRLSIL.

The CDR3 DNA follows: TGTGCCAGCAGCCACTCTGACAGGGACGAGCAGTTCTTC. Translating gives CASSHSDRDEQFF. This rearrangement joins TRBV28 to TRBJ2-1, with TRBD1 identical over 7 bases. Losses at the gene ends were 6 bases for V and 10 bases for J; bases not matched to a gene: 9. Germline CDR1 and CDR2: MDHEN and SYDVKM. This CDR3 has 13 residues.

This chain connects TRBV12-3 or TRBV12-4 to TRBJ1-2; tentative D call: TRBD1 (6 bases). V shed 1 base and J shed 6 bases, with 9 bases lying between them. The CDR3 totals 13 residues. DNA for the CDR3: TGTGCCAGCAGTTTAGACAGGGTCCATGGCTACACCTTC. This translates into CASSLDRVHGYTF.

The chain recombines TRBV13 with TRBJ2-7, with D perhaps matching TRBD2 (6 bases). The CDR3 extends over 14 amino acids. CDR1 PRHDT and CDR2 FYEKMQ come from the germline V gene (reference sequence). The V and J ends lost 4 bases and 3 bases respectively, with 13 bases between them. This CDR3 is CASSSRDFLYEQYF. The CDR3 DNA is TGTGCCAGCAGCTCCCGGGACTTCCTCTACGAGCAGTACTTC. Complete variable domain (other parts from reference TRBV13 and TRBJ2-7): AAGVIQSPRHLIKEKRETATLKCYPIPRHDTVYWYQQGPGQDPQFLISFYEKMQSDKGSIPDRFSAQQFSDYHSELNMSSLELGDSALYFCASSSRDFLYEQYFGPGTRLTVT.

The V call is TRBV4-2, the J call TRBJ1-1, with D possibly TRBD1 on 6 matching bases. The CDR3 consists of 18 residues. V lost 1 base and J lost 3, with 21 bases in between. Germline CDR1 LGHNA, CDR2 YNFKEQ. CDR3 nucleotides: TGTGCCAGCAGCCAAGTGCGGGTGACAGGCGGAGCGGACACTGAAGCTTTCTTT. Protein: CASSQVRVTGGADTEAFF.